The rows below give T cell receptor beta chains drawn from one sample of a study of control samples from healthy donors and cancer patients. Data came from immunoSEQ multiplex PCR; TCRdb stores just in-frame clones and leaves some out. The profile shows approximately 120,000 clones, around 94% of them singletons. The sample was PBMCs. These receptors originate from a man at least 80 years old with head and neck cancer. Both conserved end residues are part of each CDR3. Each record gives: V gene, clone size, D gene, J gene, CDR3 protein, CDR3 DNA. A D gene is named only where the DNA matches it firmly. Clone size is given for some rows only: seen once, a few or many times, or a class if the clone is expanded.

V gene: TRBV7-2
clone size: .
D gene: TRBD2
J gene: TRBJ2-7
CDR3 protein: CASSSTSGSGVQYF
CDR3 DNA: TGTGCCAGCAGCTCAACTAGCGGGAGTGGGGTGCAGTACTTC

V gene: TRBV7-6
clone size: once
D gene: .
J gene: TRBJ2-7
CDR3 protein: CASSSQAGSPFSYEQYF
CDR3 DNA: TGTGCCAGCAGTTCACAGGCGGGGTCCCCCTTTTCCTACGAGCAGTACTTC

V gene: TRBV6-5
clone size: .
D gene: .
J gene: TRBJ1-2
CDR3 protein: CASSYSRGAYGYTF
CDR3 DNA: TGTGCCAGCAGTTACTCAAGGGGGGCCTATGGCTACACCTTC

V gene: TRBV14
clone size: .
D gene: TRBD1
J gene: TRBJ2-3
CDR3 protein: CASSQRDRGPDTQYF
CDR3 DNA: TGTGCCAGCAGCCAACGGGACAGGGGCCCGGATACGCAGTATTTT

V gene: TRBV23-1
clone size: few
D gene: .
J gene: TRBJ2-4
CDR3 protein: CASSQSGGVRAKNIQYF
CDR3 DNA: TGCGCCAGCAGTCAATCCGGTGGGGTGAGAGCCAAAAACATTCAGTACTTC

V gene: TRBV6-1
clone size: once
D gene: .
J gene: TRBJ1-2
CDR3 protein: CASSEDGRGRYTF
CDR3 DNA: TGTGCCAGCAGTGAAGACGGCAGGGGTCGCTACACCTTC

V gene: TRBV20-1
clone size: .
D gene: .
J gene: TRBJ2-3
CDR3 protein: CSARWRDTQYF
CDR3 DNA: TGCAGTGCCCGGTGGCGCGATACGCAGTATTTT

V gene: TRBV3-1/TRBV3-2
clone size: .
D gene: .
J gene: TRBJ2-5
CDR3 protein: CASSLEETQYF
CDR3 DNA: TGTGCCAGCAGCCTAGAAGAGACCCAGTACTTC

V gene: TRBV29-1
clone size: .
D gene: TRBD2
J gene: TRBJ2-7
CDR3 protein: CSGRRGAYEQYF
CDR3 DNA: TGCAGCGGAAGACGGGGGGCCTACGAGCAGTACTTC

V gene: TRBV10-1
clone size: .
D gene: TRBD2
J gene: TRBJ2-7
CDR3 protein: CASSESGRENYEQYF
CDR3 DNA: TGCGCCAGCAGTGAGAGCGGGAGAGAGAACTACGAGCAGTACTTC

V gene: TRBV6-2/TRBV6-3
clone size: .
D gene: .
J gene: TRBJ2-7
CDR3 protein: CASSYSAGSTYEQYF
CDR3 DNA: TGTGCCAGCAGTTACTCGGCGGGTAGTACCTACGAGCAGTACTTC

V gene: TRBV7-6
clone size: .
D gene: .
J gene: TRBJ2-7
CDR3 protein: CASSDSGISYEQYF
CDR3 DNA: TGTGCCAGCAGCGACTCAGGAATCTCCTACGAGCAGTACTTC

V gene: TRBV2
clone size: .
D gene: .
J gene: TRBJ2-5
CDR3 protein: CASSEHTETQYF
CDR3 DNA: TGTGCCAGCAGTGAGCACACAGAGACCCAGTACTTC

V gene: TRBV3-1/TRBV3-2
clone size: once
D gene: .
J gene: TRBJ2-1
CDR3 protein: CASSQRLDNEQFF
CDR3 DNA: TGTGCCAGCAGCCAAAGGTTGGACAATGAGCAGTTCTTC

V gene: TRBV3-1/TRBV3-2
clone size: .
D gene: TRBD1
J gene: TRBJ1-1
CDR3 protein: CASSRRTGRMNTEAFF
CDR3 DNA: TGTGCCAGCAGCCGAAGGACAGGGAGGATGAACACTGAAGCTTTCTTT

V gene: TRBV5-1
clone size: few
D gene: .
J gene: TRBJ2-5
CDR3 protein: CASSLEGPGGPQETQYF
CDR3 DNA: TGCGCCAGCAGCTTGGAGGGCCCCGGCGGACCCCAAGAGACCCAGTACTTC

V gene: TRBV11-2
clone size: .
D gene: TRBD1
J gene: TRBJ1-2
CDR3 protein: CASSLPFRQGEGYTF
CDR3 DNA: TGTGCCAGCAGCTTACCCTTTAGACAGGGGGAGGGCTACACCTTC

V gene: TRBV6-6
clone size: .
D gene: .
J gene: TRBJ1-1
CDR3 protein: CASSYRGPGNTEAFF
CDR3 DNA: TGTGCCAGCAGTTACCGGGGGCCGGGGAACACTGAAGCTTTCTTT

V gene: TRBV27
clone size: .
D gene: .
J gene: TRBJ1-2
CDR3 protein: CASRQPTGGSYGYTF
CDR3 DNA: TGTGCCAGCAGACAACCGACGGGGGGCTCCTATGGCTACACCTTC

V gene: TRBV20-1
clone size: .
D gene: .
J gene: TRBJ1-2
CDR3 protein: CSARTDYGYTF
CDR3 DNA: TGCAGTGCGAGGACGGACTATGGCTACACCTTC

V gene: TRBV11-2
clone size: .
D gene: .
J gene: TRBJ1-6
CDR3 protein: CASSLGWLNSPLHF
CDR3 DNA: TGTGCCAGCAGCTTAGGTTGGCTAAATTCACCCCTCCACTTT

V gene: TRBV25-1
clone size: .
D gene: .
J gene: TRBJ1-2
CDR3 protein: CASSELGFGYTF
CDR3 DNA: TGTGCCAGCAGTGAATTGGGGTTCGGCTACACCTTC